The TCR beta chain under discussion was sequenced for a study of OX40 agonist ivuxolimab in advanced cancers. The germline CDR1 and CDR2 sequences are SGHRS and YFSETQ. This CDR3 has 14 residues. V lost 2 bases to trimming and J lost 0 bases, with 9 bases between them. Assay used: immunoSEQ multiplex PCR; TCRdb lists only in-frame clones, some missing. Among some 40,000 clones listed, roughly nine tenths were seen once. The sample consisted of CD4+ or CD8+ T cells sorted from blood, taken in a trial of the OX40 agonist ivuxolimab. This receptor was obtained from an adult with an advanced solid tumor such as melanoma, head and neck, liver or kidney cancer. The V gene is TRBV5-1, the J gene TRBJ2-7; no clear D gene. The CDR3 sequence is CASSFRHGSYEQYF. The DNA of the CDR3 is TGCGCCAGCAGCTTCCGACACGGCTCCTACGAGCAGTACTTC.